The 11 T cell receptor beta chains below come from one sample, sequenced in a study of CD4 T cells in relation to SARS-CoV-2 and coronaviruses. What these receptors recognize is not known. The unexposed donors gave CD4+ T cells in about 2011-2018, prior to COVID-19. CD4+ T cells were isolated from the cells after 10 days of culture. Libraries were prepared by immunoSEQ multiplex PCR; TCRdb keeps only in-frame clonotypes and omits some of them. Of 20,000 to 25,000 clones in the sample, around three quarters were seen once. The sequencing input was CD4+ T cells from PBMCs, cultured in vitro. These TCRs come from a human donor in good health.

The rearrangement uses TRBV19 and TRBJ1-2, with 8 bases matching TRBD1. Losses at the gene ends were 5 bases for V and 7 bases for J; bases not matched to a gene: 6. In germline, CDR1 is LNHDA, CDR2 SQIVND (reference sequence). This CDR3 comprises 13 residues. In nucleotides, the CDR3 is TGTGCCAGTAGTCTCCGGGACAGGCCTGGCTACACCTTC. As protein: CASSLRDRPGYTF.

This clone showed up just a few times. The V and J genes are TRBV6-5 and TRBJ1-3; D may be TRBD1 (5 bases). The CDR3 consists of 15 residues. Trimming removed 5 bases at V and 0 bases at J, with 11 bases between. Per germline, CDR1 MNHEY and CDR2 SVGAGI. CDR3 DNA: TGTGCCAGCAGTAAACAGGCCTCCTCTGGAAACACCATATATTTT. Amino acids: CASSKQASSGNTIYF.

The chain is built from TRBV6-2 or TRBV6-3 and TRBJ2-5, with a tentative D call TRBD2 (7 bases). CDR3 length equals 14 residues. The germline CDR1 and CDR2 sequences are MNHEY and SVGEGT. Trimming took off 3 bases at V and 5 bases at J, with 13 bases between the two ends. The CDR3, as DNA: TGTGCCAGCAGTTATGTCGGGGGGCAGGAGACCCAGTACTTC. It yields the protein CASSYVGGQETQYF.

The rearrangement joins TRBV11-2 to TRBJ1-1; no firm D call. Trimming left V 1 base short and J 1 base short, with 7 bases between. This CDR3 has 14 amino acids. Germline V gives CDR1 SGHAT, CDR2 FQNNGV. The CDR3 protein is CASSLGFSNTEAFF. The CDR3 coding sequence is TGTGCCAGCAGCTTAGGATTTTCGAACACTGAAGCTTTCTTT.

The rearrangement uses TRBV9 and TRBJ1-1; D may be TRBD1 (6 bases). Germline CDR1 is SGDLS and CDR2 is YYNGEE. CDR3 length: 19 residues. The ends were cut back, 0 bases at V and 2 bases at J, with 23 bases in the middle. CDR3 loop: CASSVEIKDRQFVNTEAFF. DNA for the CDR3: TGTGCCAGCAGCGTAGAAATTAAGGACAGACAATTTGTTAACACTGAAGCTTTCTTT.

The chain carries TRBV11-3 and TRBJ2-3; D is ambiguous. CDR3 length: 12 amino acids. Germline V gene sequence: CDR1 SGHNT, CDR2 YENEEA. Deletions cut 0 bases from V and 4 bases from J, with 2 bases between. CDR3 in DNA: TGTGCCAGCAGCTTAGAGTCAGATACGCAGTATTTT. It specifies CASSLESDTQYF.

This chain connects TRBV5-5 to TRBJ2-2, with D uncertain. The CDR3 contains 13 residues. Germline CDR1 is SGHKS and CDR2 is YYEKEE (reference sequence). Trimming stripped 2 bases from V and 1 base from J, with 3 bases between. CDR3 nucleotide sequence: TGTGCCAGCAGCTTTGAGAACACCGGGGAGCTGTTTTTT. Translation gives CASSFENTGELFF.

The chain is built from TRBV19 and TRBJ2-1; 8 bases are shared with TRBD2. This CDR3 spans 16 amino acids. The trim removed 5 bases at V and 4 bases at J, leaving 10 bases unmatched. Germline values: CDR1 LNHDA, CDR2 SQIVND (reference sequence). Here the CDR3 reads CASSRGGLGIYNEQFF. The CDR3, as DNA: TGTGCCAGTAGTCGTGGGGGACTAGGGATTTACAATGAGCAGTTCTTC.

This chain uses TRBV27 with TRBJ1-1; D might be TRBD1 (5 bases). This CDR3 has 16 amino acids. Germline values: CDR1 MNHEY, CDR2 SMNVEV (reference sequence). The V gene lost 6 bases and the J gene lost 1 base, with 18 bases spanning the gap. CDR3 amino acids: CASSLGAGSANTEAFF. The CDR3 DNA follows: TGTGCCAGCAGCCTCGGAGCAGGGTCAGCGAACACTGAAGCTTTCTTT.

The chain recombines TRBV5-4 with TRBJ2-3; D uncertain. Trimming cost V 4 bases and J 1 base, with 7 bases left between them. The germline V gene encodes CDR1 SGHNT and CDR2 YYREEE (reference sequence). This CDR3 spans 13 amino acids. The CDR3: CASSPDGTDTQYF. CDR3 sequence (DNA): TGTGCCAGCAGCCCCGACGGCACAGATACGCAGTATTTT.

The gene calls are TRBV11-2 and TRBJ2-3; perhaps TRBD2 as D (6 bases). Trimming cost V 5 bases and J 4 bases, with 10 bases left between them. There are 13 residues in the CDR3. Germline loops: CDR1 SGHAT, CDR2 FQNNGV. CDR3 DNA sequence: TGTGCCAGCAGCGCGGGACGGTCAGATACGCAGTATTTT. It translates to CASSAGRSDTQYF.